One and the same sample provided the 8 T cell receptor beta chains below, sequenced in a study of cytomegalovirus exposure and HLA in healthy donors. The PCR was carried out with 60 Vbeta primers and 13 Jbeta primers. Some clones are missing from TCRdb's copy, which holds only in-frame ones; the method was immunoSEQ multiplex PCR. The data contain 200,000 to 250,000 clones, over 80% of them singletons. Material: PBMCs. The receptors were gathered from a boy under 10 years old in good health and CMV-seronegative.

The J gene is TRBJ2-1, the V gene TRBV29-1; 8 bases line up with TRBD2. CDR1 and CDR2 from the germline V gene are SQVTM and ANQGSEA. This CDR3 contains 16 residues. V dropped 2 bases and J dropped 8; count of bases not matched to a gene: 14. The CDR3 here is CSVELGAGVFIDEQFF. In DNA form, the CDR3 reads TGCAGCGTTGAACTTGGAGCGGGAGTATTCATTGATGAGCAGTTCTTC.

V is TRBV2 and J is TRBJ1-5; no clear D gene. CDR1 and CDR2 from the germline V gene are SNHLY and FYNNEI. This CDR3 has 15 residues. V lost 4 bases to trimming and J lost 0 bases, with 10 bases between them. The CDR3 bases are TGTGCCAGCAGTGGAGGGTGGGGTAGCAATCAGCCCCAGCATTTT. The encoded protein is CASSGGWGSNQPQHF.

This clone was counted once. The chain couples TRBV7-2 to TRBJ2-2; the D gene is possibly TRBD2 (5 bases). CDR3 length: 15 amino acids. Germline V gene data show CDR1 as SGHTA and CDR2 as FQGNSA. The V end lost 0 bases, the J end lost 4 bases, and 9 bases lay between the germline ends. The CDR3 sequence is CASSLAGGSTGELFF. The DNA for the CDR3 is TGTGCCAGCAGCTTAGCGGGCGGGTCCACCGGGGAGCTGTTTTTT.

The V gene is TRBV5-6, the J gene TRBJ1-3; 12 nucleotides align to TRBD1. V trimming: 1 base; J trimming: 1 base; junction bases outside the gene matches: 6. This CDR3 is 18 amino acids long. CDR1 is SGHDT and CDR2 is YYEEEE in the germline V gene. CDR3 coding DNA: TGTGCCAGCAGCTTGTCGGGACAGGGGGCGATGTCTGGAAACACCATATATTTT. Amino acids: CASSLSGQGAMSGNTIYF.

V and J are TRBV29-1 and TRBJ2-7; D is possibly TRBD1 (5 bases). Germline loops: CDR1 SQVTM, CDR2 ANQGSEA. The V and J ends lost 7 bases and 1 base respectively, with 11 bases between them. The CDR3 is 12 residues long. CDR3 in DNA: TGCAGCGCAAGGGGTGGGTCCTACGAGCAGTACTTC. Translation: CSARGGSYEQYF.

This clone has a single count. V and J are TRBV10-3 and TRBJ2-1, with a possible D match to TRBD2 (6 bases). V was clipped by 11 bases and J by 2 bases, with 16 bases between them. The CDR3 runs 14 residues. Per germline, CDR1 ENHRY and CDR2 SYGVKD. The CDR3 sequence: CAVGGGDAYNEQFF. The CDR3, as DNA: TGTGCCGTGGGGGGTGGGGATGCCTACAATGAGCAGTTCTTC.

There are a few counts of this clone. The CDR3 reads CSVRGRRGTEAFF. For the CDR3, the DNA is TGCAGCGTTAGGGGGAGACGGGGCACTGAAGCTTTCTTT. V is TRBV29-1 and J is TRBJ1-1; TRBD1 is a possible D gene (6 bases). The CDR3 has 13 residues. Trimming took 5 bases from V and 4 from J, leaving 14 bases between them. Germline V gene sequence: CDR1 SQVTM, CDR2 ANQGSEA.

The J gene is TRBJ2-3, the V gene TRBV7-9, with 9 bases lining up with TRBD2. CDR3 length equals 15 residues. Trimming cost V 6 bases and J 5 bases; bases outside gene matches: 9. CDR1 SEHNR and CDR2 FQNEAQ come from the germline V gene (reference sequence). The CDR3 loop reads CASRPSGTTGDTQYF. CDR3 DNA sequence: TGTGCCAGCAGACCTAGCGGGACTACGGGAGATACGCAGTATTTT.